The 20 T cell receptor beta chains presented below share a single source sample, sequenced in a study of shared clonotypes between healthy human individuals. Sequencing was performed with immunoSEQ multiplex PCR; in TCRdb, only in-frame clones are kept and a portion is missing. The sample lists 2 million to 2.5 million clones, roughly 95% occurring once. Sequencing used naive CD4+ T cells sorted from blood. Indicated subset: CD45RA+ positively selected. The receptors shown here come from a man aged 18-30 years in good health.

The V call is TRBV27, the J call TRBJ2-2; 7 positions agree with TRBD1. J was trimmed by 6 bases and V by 8 bases; bases with no gene match: 9. The length of the CDR3 is 14 residues. Germline CDR1 reads MNHEY; CDR2 reads SMNVEV (reference sequence). The CDR3 bases are TGTGCCAGCGCCTGGACAGGCCTAGCCGGGGAGCTGTTTTTT. Residues: CASAWTGLAGELFF.

V usage is TRBV10-3 and J usage is TRBJ2-1; D perhaps matches TRBD1 (5 bases). CDR3 length: 13 residues. Trimming left V 6 bases short and J 0 bases short, with 6 bases between. CDR1 and CDR2 (germline): ENHRY, SYGVKD. CDR3 in DNA: TGTGCCATCAGCGACAGCTCCTACAATGAGCAGTTCTTC. Protein product: CAISDSSYNEQFF.

This clone appeared a single time. The rearrangement uses TRBV7-2 and TRBJ1-5; D is unclear. CDR1 is SGHTA and CDR2 is FQGNSA in the germline V gene. The V end was cut by 1 base, the J end by 1 base, with 14 bases between. The CDR3 sequence is 17 residues long. CDR3 residues: CASSLGANLNSNQPQHF. The DNA of the CDR3 is TGTGCCAGCAGCTTAGGAGCAAACCTGAACAGCAATCAGCCCCAGCATTTT.

The J gene is TRBJ1-2, the V gene TRBV9; maybe TRBD1 (5 bases). Germline assignment: CDR1 SGDLS and CDR2 YYNGEE. This CDR3 comprises 14 residues. V lost 0 bases and J lost 3, with 9 bases in between. CDR3 protein: CASSVAGADYGYTF. The DNA for the CDR3 is TGTGCCAGCAGCGTAGCCGGGGCTGACTATGGCTACACCTTC.

The chain is built from TRBV11-2 and TRBJ1-6; no definite D call. The CDR3 runs 13 residues. Trimming left V 4 bases short and J 5 bases short, with 6 bases between. CDR1 is SGHAT, CDR2 FQNNGV, per germline. CDR3 DNA: TGTGCCAGCAGCTCACAGCATAATTCACCCCTCCACTTT. Its translation: CASSSQHNSPLHF. Looking up the rest from reference TRBV11-2 and TRBJ1-6 gives the full variable domain: EAGVAQSPRYKIIEKRQSVAFWCNPISGHATLYWYQQILGQGPKLLIQFQNNGVVDDSQLPKDRFSAERLKGVDSTLKIQPAKLEDSAVYLCASSSQHNSPLHFGNGTRLTVT.

The chain joins TRBV7-2 to TRBJ1-6; D is possibly TRBD1 (5 bases). The CDR3 contains 13 residues. V gave up 3 bases and J gave up 9 bases, with 9 bases separating them. Germline V gene lookup returns CDR1 SGHTA and CDR2 FQGNSA. The CDR3 spells CASSFGGSSPLHF. The CDR3 DNA reads as TGTGCCAGCAGCTTCGGGGGTAGTTCACCCCTCCACTTT.

This clone was found once. The chain is built from TRBV7-9 and TRBJ2-2, with 8 bases lining up with TRBD1. The CDR3 covers 15 residues. V was pared by 2 bases and J by 7 bases, with 6 bases of the junction left unmatched. Germline V CDR1 and CDR2: SEHNR, FQNEAQ (reference sequence). This CDR3 reads CASSLSDRAVGELFF. The CDR3 DNA reads as TGTGCCAGCAGCTTATCGGACAGGGCGGTCGGGGAGCTGTTTTTT.

The chain couples TRBV19 to TRBJ2-1, with D perhaps TRBD2 (6 bases). Trimming stripped 3 bases from V and 6 bases from J, with 9 bases between. Looked up from germline, CDR1 is LNHDA and CDR2 is SQIVND (reference sequence). CDR3 length: 13 residues. CDR3 bases: TGTGCCAGTAGTATGGAGGGTGTCAATGAGCAGTTCTTC. Translated: CASSMEGVNEQFF.

The V gene is TRBV10-3, the J gene TRBJ1-3; 7 bases match TRBD1. The CDR3 runs to 15 residues. Germline lookup yields CDR1 ENHRY and CDR2 SYGVKD. The V gene end was trimmed by 3 bases and the J gene end by 2 bases; junction bases not matched to a gene: 4. In DNA, the CDR3 is TGTGCCATCAGTGATTCAAGGGGGCCTGGAAACACCATATATTTT. Translated: CAISDSRGPGNTIYF.

The V call is TRBV6-5, the J call TRBJ1-2; 8 bases are a match to TRBD1. This CDR3 is built from 14 residues. V shed 6 bases and J 8 bases; nucleotides not matched to a gene: 11. Germline V gene lookup returns CDR1 MNHEY and CDR2 SVGAGI. CDR3 protein: CASSQDRDSRGYTF. The CDR3 region has the DNA TGTGCCAGCAGCCAGGACAGGGACAGTAGGGGCTACACCTTC.

Remarks on this clone: The same CDR3 arises from other DNA sequences in this sample as well. The V and J genes are TRBV11-2 and TRBJ1-1; no reliable D call. V lost 2 bases and J lost 0, with 4 bases in between. The CDR3 is 13 residues long. Germline CDR1 and CDR2: SGHAT and FQNNGV. CDR3 sequence reads: CASSLSLNTEAFF. DNA for the CDR3: TGTGCCAGCAGCTTAAGTCTGAACACTGAAGCTTTCTTT.

In regard to this clone: The identical CDR3 is also encoded by other nucleotide sequences in the sample. The chain has TRBV18 and TRBJ1-1; 7 nucleotides align to TRBD1. This CDR3 region has 14 residues. V lost 2 bases to trimming and J lost 1 base; unmatched junction nucleotides: 1. Germline V gene lookup returns CDR1 KGHSH and CDR2 LQKENI. CDR3 amino acids: CASSPTGANTEAFF. For the CDR3, the DNA is TGTGCCAGCTCACCAACAGGGGCGAACACTGAAGCTTTCTTT.

CDR3 in amino acids: CASSPWDGNEQFF. CDR3 coding DNA: TGTGCCAGCAGTCCCTGGGACGGCAATGAGCAGTTCTTC. V is TRBV27 and J is TRBJ2-1; the D call may be TRBD1 or TRBD2 (5 bases each). Germline CDR1 MNHEY, CDR2 SMNVEV (reference sequence). The CDR3 loop spans 13 amino acids. Trimming removed 5 bases from V and 6 bases from J, with 11 bases in between.

This clone was observed once. The chain is built from TRBV15 and TRBJ2-3, with 9 bases that match TRBD2. The CDR3 totals 16 residues. Germline V gene sequence: CDR1 LNHNV, CDR2 YYDKDF (reference sequence). V shed 1 base and J 2 bases; nucleotides not matched to a gene: 4. Written as DNA, the CDR3 is TGTGCCACCAGCAGAGGGGCTAGCGGGGACACAGATACGCAGTATTTT. Translating it yields CATSRGASGDTDTQYF.

The V call is TRBV10-3, the J call TRBJ2-3; unclear D gene. Germline V gene data show CDR1 as ENHRY and CDR2 as SYGVKD. This CDR3 has 13 residues. Trimming took off 5 bases at V and 3 bases at J, with 9 bases between the two ends. CDR3 nucleotides: TGTGCCATCAGTCAGGACGGAACAGATACGCAGTATTTT. This encodes CAISQDGTDTQYF.

This chain connects TRBV18 to TRBJ2-1; no firm D call. Between the trimmed V and J ends, which lost 0 bases and 5 bases, there was a span of 20 bases. The length of the CDR3 is 18 residues. Germline CDR1 reads KGHSH; CDR2 reads LQKENI. CDR3 protein: CASSPPNQAKPKDNEQFF. The CDR3 nucleotides are TGTGCCAGCTCACCACCTAATCAAGCAAAGCCAAAGGACAATGAGCAGTTCTTC.

This clone occurred once. The chain recombines TRBV25-1 with TRBJ1-6; TRBD1 matches 7 bases. After removal of 7 bases from V and 14 bases from J, the junction contained 14 bases not matched to a gene. This CDR3 comprises 14 residues. Germline lookup yields CDR1 MGHDK and CDR2 SYGVNS. In DNA, the CDR3 is TGTGCCAGCACCGGGACAGCGGCCGTCGGGGCCCTCCACTTT. It specifies CASTGTAAVGALHF.

Concerning this clone: The sample contains more than one DNA sequence encoding this CDR3. The chain links TRBV5-1 to TRBJ2-2; 7 bases map to TRBD1. V was clipped by 1 base and J by 1 base; unmatched bases: 1. This CDR3 has 15 residues. Germline V lookup: CDR1 SGHRS, CDR2 YFSETQ. The CDR3 DNA follows: TGCGCCAGCAGCTTGAGGACAGGGAACACCGGGGAGCTGTTTTTT. Its protein is CASSLRTGNTGELFF.

V usage is TRBV15 and J usage is TRBJ1-1; 8 positions match TRBD1. This CDR3 spans 15 amino acids. The V and J ends lost 2 bases and 4 bases, in that order; junction bases with no gene match: 6. CDR1 and CDR2 (germline): LNHNV, YYDKDF (reference sequence). CDR3 protein: CATSRLTGVGTEAFF. In nucleotides, the CDR3 is TGTGCCACCAGCAGATTGACAGGGGTCGGCACTGAAGCTTTCTTT.

The genes are TRBV19 and TRBJ1-5; D is ambiguous. Trimming stripped 1 base from V and 3 bases from J, with 10 bases between. The germline V gene encodes CDR1 LNHDA and CDR2 SQIVND (reference sequence). The CDR3 is made up of 15 amino acids. The DNA of the CDR3 is TGTGCCAGTAGTATAGCCCCCGTGGACAATCAGCCCCAGCATTTT. Residues: CASSIAPVDNQPQHF.